This TCR beta chain was sequenced in a study of cytomegalovirus exposure and HLA in healthy donors. Study details: Around 180 million T cells yielded some 120 million unique TCR beta sequences in earlier analysis. A preliminary data release comprised 80 million to 95 million unique TCRs obtained from HLA-typed donors.

This clone showed up just once. Its antigen is currently unknown. One end of the junction fails to match germline, which may point to a read error. The PCR employed 60 Vbeta primers together with 13 Jbeta primers. In the original workflow: Approximately 83 million unique TCR beta chains, roughly 11 million shared, were counted in a later analysis. Only in-frame clones appear in the TCRdb table, and some are missing; sequencing was by immunoSEQ multiplex PCR. That table is the source of V, J and clone size, and D and trimming were worked out from the DNA. The table shows about 140,000 clones, with around two thirds occurring only once. Whole-study results and caveats: It was only CMV serostatus that was available as immune exposure information.

Sequencing used PBMCs. This receptor was obtained from a man aged 25-45 years in good health and CMV-seropositive.

The CDR3 reads CSLCGRDRDF. DNA for the CDR3: TGCAGCCTCTGCGGTCGGGACAGGGATTTC. The chain has TRBV29-1 and TRBJ2-7, with 9 bases identical to TRBD1. The germline CDR1 and CDR2 sequences are SQVTM and ANQGSEA. This CDR3 has 10 residues.